This TCR beta chain was captured in a study of CD8 T cells in Susac syndrome. Study-level points and caveats: The authors acknowledged that the study's TCR sequencing and HLA analysis involved relatively few individuals.

The CDR3 length is 13 residues. Trimming took off 1 base at V and 4 bases at J, with 7 bases between the two ends. CDR1 is DFQATT, CDR2 SNEGSKA, per germline (reference sequence). With respect to this clonotype: Its antigen is not identified.

An input of roughly 0.45 to 1 ug of RNA was subjected to reverse transcription using random hexamers. Coverage of TCR beta CDR3 amplification by immunoSEQ multiplex PCR extended to 54 Vbeta and 13 Jbeta. From the immunoSEQ multiplex PCR reads, TCRdb called clonotypes with MiXCR, one entry per CDR3 protein. The sample consists of about 140,000 distinct CDR3 sequences, roughly 96% of them appearing once. The sequence derives from a human donor with multiple sclerosis. Sequenced: CD4+ T cells from PBMCs. The chain employs TRBV20-1 and TRBJ2-2; D call uncertain. CDR3 DNA sequence: TGCAGTGCTAGAGCGGCCAGCACCGGGGAGCTGTTTTTT. This gives the protein CSARAASTGELFF.